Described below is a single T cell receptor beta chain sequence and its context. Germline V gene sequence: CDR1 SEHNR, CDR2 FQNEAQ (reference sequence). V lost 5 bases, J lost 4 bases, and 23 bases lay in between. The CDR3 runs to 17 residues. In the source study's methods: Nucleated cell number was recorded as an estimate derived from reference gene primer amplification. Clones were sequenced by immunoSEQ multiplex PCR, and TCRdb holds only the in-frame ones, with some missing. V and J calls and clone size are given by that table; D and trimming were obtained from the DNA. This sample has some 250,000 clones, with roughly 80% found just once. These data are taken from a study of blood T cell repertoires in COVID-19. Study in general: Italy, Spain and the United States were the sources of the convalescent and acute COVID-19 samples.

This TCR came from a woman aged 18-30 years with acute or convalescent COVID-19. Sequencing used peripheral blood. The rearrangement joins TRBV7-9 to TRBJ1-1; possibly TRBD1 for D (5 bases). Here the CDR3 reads CASSPQTVGGRITEAFF. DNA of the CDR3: TGTGCCAGCAGCCCCCAGACAGTGGGGGGGAGGATCACTGAAGCTTTCTTT.